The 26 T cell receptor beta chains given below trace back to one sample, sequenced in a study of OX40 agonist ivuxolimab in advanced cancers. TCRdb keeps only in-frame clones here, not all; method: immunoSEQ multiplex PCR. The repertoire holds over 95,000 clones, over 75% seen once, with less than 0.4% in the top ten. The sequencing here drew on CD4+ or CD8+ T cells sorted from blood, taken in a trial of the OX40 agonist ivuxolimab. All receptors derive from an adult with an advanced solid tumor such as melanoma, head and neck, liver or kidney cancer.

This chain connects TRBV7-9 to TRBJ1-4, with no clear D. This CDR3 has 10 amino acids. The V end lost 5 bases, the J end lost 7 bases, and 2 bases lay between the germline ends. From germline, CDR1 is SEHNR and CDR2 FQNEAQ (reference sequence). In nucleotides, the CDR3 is TGTGCCAGCAGCGGTGAAAAACTGTTTTTT. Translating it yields CASSGEKLFF.

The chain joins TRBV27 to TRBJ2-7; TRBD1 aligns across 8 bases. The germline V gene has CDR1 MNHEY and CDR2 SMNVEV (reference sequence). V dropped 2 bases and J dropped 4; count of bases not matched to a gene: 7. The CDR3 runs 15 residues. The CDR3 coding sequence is TGTGCCAGCAGTTTAAGCCCAGGGGGCGTTTACGAGCAGTACTTC. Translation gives CASSLSPGGVYEQYF.

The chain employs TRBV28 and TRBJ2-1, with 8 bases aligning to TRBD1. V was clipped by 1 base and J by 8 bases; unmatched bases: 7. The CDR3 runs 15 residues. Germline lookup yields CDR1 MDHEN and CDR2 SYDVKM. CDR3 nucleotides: TGTGCCAGCAGTTTATTACAGGGGGGCGGGGATGAGCAGTTCTTC. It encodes CASSLLQGGGDEQFF.

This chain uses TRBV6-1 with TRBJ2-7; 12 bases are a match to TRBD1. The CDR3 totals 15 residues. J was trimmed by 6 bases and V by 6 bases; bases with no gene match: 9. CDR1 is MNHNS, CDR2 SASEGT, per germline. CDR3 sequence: CASRKPGQGAGEQYF. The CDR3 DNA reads TGTGCCAGCAGGAAACCGGGACAGGGGGCGGGCGAGCAGTACTTC.

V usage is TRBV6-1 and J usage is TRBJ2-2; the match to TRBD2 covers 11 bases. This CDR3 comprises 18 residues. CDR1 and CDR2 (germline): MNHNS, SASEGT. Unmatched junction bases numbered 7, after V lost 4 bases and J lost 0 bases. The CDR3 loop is CASSGPTSGITNTGELFF. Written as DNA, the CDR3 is TGTGCCAGCAGTGGGCCGACTAGCGGGATCACGAACACCGGGGAGCTGTTTTTT.

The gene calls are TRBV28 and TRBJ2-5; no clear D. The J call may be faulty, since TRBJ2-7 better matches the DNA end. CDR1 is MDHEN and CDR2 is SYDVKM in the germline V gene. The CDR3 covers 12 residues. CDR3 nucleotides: TGTGCCAGCAGTCGAACGGGTTACGAGCAGTACTTC. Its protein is CASSRTGYEQYF.

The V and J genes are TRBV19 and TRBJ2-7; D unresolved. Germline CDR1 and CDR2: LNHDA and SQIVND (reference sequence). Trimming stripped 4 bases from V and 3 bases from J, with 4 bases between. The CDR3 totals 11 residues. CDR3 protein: CASSNGYEQYF. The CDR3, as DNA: TGTGCCAGTAGTAACGGCTACGAGCAGTACTTC.

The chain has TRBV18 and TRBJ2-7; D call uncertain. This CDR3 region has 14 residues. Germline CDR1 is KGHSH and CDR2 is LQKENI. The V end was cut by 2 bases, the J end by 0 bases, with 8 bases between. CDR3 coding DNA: TGTGCCAGCTCACCAGGGCCTAGCTCCTACGAGCAGTACTTC. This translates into CASSPGPSSYEQYF.

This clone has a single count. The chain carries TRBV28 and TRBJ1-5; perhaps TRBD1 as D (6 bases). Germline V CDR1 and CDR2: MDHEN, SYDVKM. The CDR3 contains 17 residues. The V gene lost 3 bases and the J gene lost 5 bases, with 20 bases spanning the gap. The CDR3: CASSLAGTRGDHQPQHF. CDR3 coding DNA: TGTGCCAGCAGTTTGGCCGGGACACGAGGGGATCATCAGCCCCAGCATTTT.

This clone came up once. The CDR3 reads CASSYGGTGNQPQHF. DNA for the CDR3: TGTGCCAGCAGTTATGGGGGGACAGGGAATCAGCCCCAGCATTTT. The V and J genes are TRBV6-5 and TRBJ1-5, with 9 bases that match TRBD1. CDR1 and CDR2 (germline): MNHEY, SVGAGI. After removal of 3 bases from V and 4 bases from J, the junction contained 4 bases not matched to a gene. The CDR3 contains 15 residues.

CDR3 region: CASSPHREPYEQYF. CDR3 nucleotide sequence: TGTGCCAGTAGTCCCCACCGGGAACCCTACGAGCAGTACTTC. This chain links TRBV19 with TRBJ2-7, with D possibly being TRBD2 (5 bases). Trimming took 5 bases from V and 2 from J, leaving 13 bases between them. The CDR3 spans 14 residues. Germline V gene data show CDR1 as LNHDA and CDR2 as SQIVND (reference sequence).

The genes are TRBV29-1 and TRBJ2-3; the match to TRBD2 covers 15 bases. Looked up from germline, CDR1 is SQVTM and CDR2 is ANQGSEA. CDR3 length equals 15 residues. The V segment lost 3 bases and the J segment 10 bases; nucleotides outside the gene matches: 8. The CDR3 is CSVDGLAGGRGSQYF. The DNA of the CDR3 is TGCAGCGTTGATGGACTAGCGGGAGGGCGAGGTTCGCAGTATTTT.

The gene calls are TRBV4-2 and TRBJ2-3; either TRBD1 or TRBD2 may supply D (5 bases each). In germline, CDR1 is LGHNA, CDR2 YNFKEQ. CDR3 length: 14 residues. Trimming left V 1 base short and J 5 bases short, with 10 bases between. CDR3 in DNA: TGTGCCAGCAGCCAAGCCAGGGACCTAGATACGCAGTATTTT. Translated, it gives CASSQARDLDTQYF.

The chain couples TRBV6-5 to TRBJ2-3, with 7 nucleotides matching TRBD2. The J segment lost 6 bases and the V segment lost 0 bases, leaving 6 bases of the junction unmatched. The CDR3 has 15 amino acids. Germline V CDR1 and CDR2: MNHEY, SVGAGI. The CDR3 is CASSYSKRGGDTQYF. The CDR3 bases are TGTGCCAGCAGTTACTCGAAGCGGGGAGGGGATACGCAGTATTTT.

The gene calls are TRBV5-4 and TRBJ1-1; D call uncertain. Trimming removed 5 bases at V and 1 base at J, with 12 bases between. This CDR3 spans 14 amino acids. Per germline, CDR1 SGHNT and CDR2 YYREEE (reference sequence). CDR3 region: CASRETIGNTEAFF. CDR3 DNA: TGTGCCAGCAGGGAGACGATTGGGAACACTGAAGCTTTCTTT.

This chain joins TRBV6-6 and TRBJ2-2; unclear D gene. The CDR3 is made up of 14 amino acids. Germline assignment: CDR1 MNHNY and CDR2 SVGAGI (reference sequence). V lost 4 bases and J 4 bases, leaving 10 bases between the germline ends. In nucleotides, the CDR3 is TGTGCCAGCAGTTTCGGCATTTCCACCGGGGAGCTGTTTTTT. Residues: CASSFGISTGELFF.

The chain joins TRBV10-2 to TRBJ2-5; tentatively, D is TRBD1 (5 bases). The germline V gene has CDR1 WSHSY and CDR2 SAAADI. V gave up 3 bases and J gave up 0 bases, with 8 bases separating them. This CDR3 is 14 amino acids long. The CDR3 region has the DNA TGCGCCAGCAGTGACCGCAGGGACCAAGAGACCCAGTACTTC. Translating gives CASSDRRDQETQYF.

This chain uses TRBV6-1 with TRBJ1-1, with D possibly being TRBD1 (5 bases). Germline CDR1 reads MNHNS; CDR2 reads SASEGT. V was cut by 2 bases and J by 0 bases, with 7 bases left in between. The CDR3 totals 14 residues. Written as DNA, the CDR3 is TGTGCCAGCAGTGAAAGGGGCGTGAACACTGAAGCTTTCTTT. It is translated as CASSERGVNTEAFF.

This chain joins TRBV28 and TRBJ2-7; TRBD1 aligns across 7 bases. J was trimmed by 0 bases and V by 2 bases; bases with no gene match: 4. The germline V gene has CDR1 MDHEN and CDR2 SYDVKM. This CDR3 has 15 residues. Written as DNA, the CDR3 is TGTGCCAGCAGTTTAAGGGCAGGGGGCTCCTACGAGCAGTACTTC. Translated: CASSLRAGGSYEQYF.

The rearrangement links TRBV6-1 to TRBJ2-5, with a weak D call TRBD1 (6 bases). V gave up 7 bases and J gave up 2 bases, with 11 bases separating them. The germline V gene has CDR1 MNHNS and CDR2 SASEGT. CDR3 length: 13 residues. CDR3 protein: CASILTGQETQYF. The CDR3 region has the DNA TGTGCCAGCATCCTAACAGGGCAAGAGACCCAGTACTTC.

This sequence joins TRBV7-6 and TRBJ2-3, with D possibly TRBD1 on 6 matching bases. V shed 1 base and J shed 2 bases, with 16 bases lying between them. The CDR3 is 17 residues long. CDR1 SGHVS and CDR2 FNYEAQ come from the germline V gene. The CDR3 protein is CASSLEGGITFTDTQYF. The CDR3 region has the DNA TGTGCCAGCAGCTTAGAAGGGGGAATAACGTTCACAGATACGCAGTATTTT.

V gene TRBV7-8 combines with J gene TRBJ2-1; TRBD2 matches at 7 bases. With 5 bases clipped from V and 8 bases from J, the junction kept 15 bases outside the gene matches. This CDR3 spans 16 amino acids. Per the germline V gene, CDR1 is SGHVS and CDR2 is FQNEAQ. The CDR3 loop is CASSAPGLVVSYEQFF. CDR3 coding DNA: TGTGCCAGCAGCGCCCCAGGACTAGTAGTTAGCTATGAGCAGTTCTTC.

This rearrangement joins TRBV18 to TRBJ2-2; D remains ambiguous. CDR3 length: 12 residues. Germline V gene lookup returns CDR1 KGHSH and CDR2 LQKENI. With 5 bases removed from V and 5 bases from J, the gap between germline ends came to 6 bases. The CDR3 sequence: CASSSQTGELFF. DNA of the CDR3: TGTGCCAGCTCATCACAGACCGGGGAGCTGTTTTTT.

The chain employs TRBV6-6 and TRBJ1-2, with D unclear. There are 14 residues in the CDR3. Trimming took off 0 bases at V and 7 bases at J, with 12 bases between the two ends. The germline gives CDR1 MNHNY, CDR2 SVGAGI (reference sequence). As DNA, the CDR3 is TGTGCCAGCAGTTACTCGACGAGTTATAGTGGCTACACCTTC. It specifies CASSYSTSYSGYTF.

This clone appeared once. CDR3 coding DNA: TGTGCCAGCAGCCTTAAGACTCCTCCTTCCACAGATACGCAGTATTTT. It specifies CASSLKTPPSTDTQYF. This chain joins TRBV13 and TRBJ2-3; D is ambiguous. Germline V lookup: CDR1 PRHDT, CDR2 FYEKMQ (reference sequence). Trimming stripped 5 bases from V and 2 bases from J, with 17 bases between. The length of the CDR3 is 16 residues.

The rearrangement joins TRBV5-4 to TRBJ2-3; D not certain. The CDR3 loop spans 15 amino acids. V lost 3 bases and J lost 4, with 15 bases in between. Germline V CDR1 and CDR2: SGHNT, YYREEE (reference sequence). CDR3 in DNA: TGTGCCAGCAGCTCCCCCTCTACTACAGCAGATACGCAGTATTTT. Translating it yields CASSSPSTTADTQYF.